This TCR beta chain comes out of a study of cytomegalovirus exposure and HLA in healthy donors. Study-wide points: The number of N-insertions in an Asian-associated ancestry cluster was reportedly below the 666-donor mean in a later analysis. The authors enumerated roughly 180 TCR beta chains as linked to cytomegalovirus. Most sequenced TCRs were rare (though some public TCRs occurred in many donors).

Nominal health characterized the donors when sampled, though unrecorded immune exposures were likely. With 6 bases clipped from V and 3 bases from J, the junction kept 7 bases outside the gene matches. This CDR3 spans 15 amino acids. Germline V gene data show CDR1 as SGHVS and CDR2 as FQNEAQ. PCR amplification relied on 60 Vbeta primers (plus 13 Jbeta primers). Here immunoSEQ multiplex PCR was the method, and the copy in TCRdb shows in-frame clones only, minus some. The sample shows around 130,000 clones, around 86% of them seen only once. Notes on this clone: Its antigen is undetermined.

Input material: PBMCs. This receptor was identified in a man between 18 and 35 years old in good health and CMV-seronegative. The chain joins TRBV7-8 to TRBJ2-5; 10 positions agree with TRBD2. CDR3 bases: TGTGCCAGCAGACCACGACTAGCGGGCAAAGAGACCCAGTACTTC. Amino acid sequence: CASRPRLAGKETQYF.